This T cell receptor (beta chain) was recorded in a study of breast tumors, draining lymph nodes, adjacent tissues (dated by TCRdb to 2015 to 2016). In the study overall: TCR beta repertoires were compared across tumor, adjacent nontumor tissue and axillary lymph nodes obtained from breast cancer patients. The study was designed to assess the relationships and possible T-cell exchange between tumor, surrounding tissue and draining lymph node repertoires in human breast cancer. Results and caveats for the whole study, not just this receptor: The conclusion that tumor T cells originate in lymph nodes was presented as consistent with a hypothesis rather than as directly demonstrated. The similarity between tumor and nontumor tissue repertoires was significantly greater in luminal-like breast cancer than in basal-like breast cancer. A scenario in which most tumor T cells derive from the lymph node and then expand within tumor tissue was judged to be consistent with the data. T-cell repertoire diversity in tumors was found to be lower than in lymph nodes but higher than in nontumor tissue, and preferential V and J gene usage was observed.

In the case of this clonotype: Its antigen specificity is not known. Possible read error: a much larger clone is one base away.

The lymph node samples were taken from the axillary draining lymph nodes of breast cancer patients. There are 12 amino acids in the CDR3, from cysteine to phenylalanine inclusive. Left in the record is the CDR3 DNA by itself, 36 bases read in frame from the first base. From a lookup of the germline V gene, CDR1 and CDR2 are SQVTM and ANQGSEA. Instrument used: Illumina HiSeq 2000. TCR beta chain libraries were generated by multiplex PCR amplification. The amplified TCR beta chain products were analyzed by high-throughput sequencing. The raw public data were reprocessed by TCRdb itself: fastp quality trimming at Q25, MiXCR clonotype calling, in-frame beta chains only. Each CDR3 protein appears once, grouped with its most common genes and DNA. The sample profile shows fewer than 150,000 distinct CDR3 sequences; approximately 21% of them were found once. The leading ten clones occupy about 2.2% of the sample.

The receptor comes from a female donor with breast cancer. Some clones in this sample may be carry-over from other donors' samples. The sample was axillary lymph node tissue. This sequence uses TRBV29-1 and TRBJ2-1; TRBD1 is a weak D gene call, 5 bases matching. The DNA sequence is as follows: TGCTCGGGCAGGGTTGTCTACAATGAGCAGTTCTTC. Translated, it gives CSGRVVYNEQFF.